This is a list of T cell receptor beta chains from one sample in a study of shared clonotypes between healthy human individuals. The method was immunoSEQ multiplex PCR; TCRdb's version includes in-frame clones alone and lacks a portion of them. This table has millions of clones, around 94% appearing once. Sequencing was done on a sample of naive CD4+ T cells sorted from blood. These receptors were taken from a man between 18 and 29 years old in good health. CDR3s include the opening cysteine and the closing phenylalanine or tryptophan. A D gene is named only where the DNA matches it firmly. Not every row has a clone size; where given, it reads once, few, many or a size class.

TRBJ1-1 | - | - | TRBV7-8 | TGTGCCAGCAGCCCGGGGGGGAGTAACACTGAAGCTTTCTTT | CASSPGGSNTEAFF
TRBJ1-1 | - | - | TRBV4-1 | TGCGCCAGCAGCCTAAGGGGGGGAGGCACTGAAGCTTTCTTT | CASSLRGGGTEAFF
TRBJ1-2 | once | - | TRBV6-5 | TGTGCCAGCAGTTACCGAGGGTTTAACTATGGCTACACCTTC | CASSYRGFNYGYTF
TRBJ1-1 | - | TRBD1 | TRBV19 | TGTGCCAGTAGCCGAAGGGGGGTACAGGGGGCCCGATTCGGTGACACTGAAGCTTTCTTT | CASSRRGVQGARFGDTEAFF
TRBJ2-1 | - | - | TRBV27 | TGTGCCAGCAGTTTTGGGCAGGGTTTTCGGGATGAGCAGTTCTTC | CASSFGQGFRDEQFF
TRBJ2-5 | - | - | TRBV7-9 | TGTGCCAGCACCCGAGAGGGACATCAAGAGACCCAGTACTTC | CASTREGHQETQYF
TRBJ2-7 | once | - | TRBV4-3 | TGCGCCAGCAGCCAAGATTGGGCAGGGGAGGTCTACGAGCAGTACTTC | CASSQDWAGEVYEQYF
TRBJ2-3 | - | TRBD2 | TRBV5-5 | TGTGCCAGCAGCTTGGGCCTACTAGCGGGGGGCACAGATACGCAGTATTTT | CASSLGLLAGGTDTQYF
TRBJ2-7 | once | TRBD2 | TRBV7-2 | TGTGCCAGCAGCTCCCCTAGCGGGAGCTACGAGCAGTACTTC | CASSSPSGSYEQYF
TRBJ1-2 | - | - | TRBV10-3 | TGTGCCATCAGTGGGGGAGACGGCTACACCTTC | CAISGGDGYTF
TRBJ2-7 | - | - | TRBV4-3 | TGCGCCAGCAGCCAAACTGGGGAGAGAAGCAGCTCCGAGCAGTACTTC | CASSQTGERSSSEQYF
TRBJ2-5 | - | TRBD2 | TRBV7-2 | TGTGCCAGCAGCCGCCGAGGGACTAGCGGGAGCTCAGAGACCCAGTACTTC | CASSRRGTSGSSETQYF
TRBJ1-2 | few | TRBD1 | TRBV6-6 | TGTGCCAGCAGTGGCGACAGGGTCGGCTACACCTTC | CASSGDRVGYTF
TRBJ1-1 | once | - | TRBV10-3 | TGTGCCATCAGTGAGGGCAGGGGAGGAACTGAAGCTTTCTTT | CAISEGRGGTEAFF
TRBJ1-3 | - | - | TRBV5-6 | TGTGCCAGCAGCTACAGGGCTGGAAACACCATATATTTT | CASSYRAGNTIYF
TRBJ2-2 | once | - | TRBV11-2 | TGTGCCAGCAGCTTAGTCGGACGTCGAGGGGGCACCGGGGAGCTGTTTTTT | CASSLVGRRGGTGELFF
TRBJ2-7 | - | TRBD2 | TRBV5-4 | TGTGCCAGCAGTCTTGAACCGGGACTAGCGGGAGGGCCCACTTACGAGCAGTACTTC | CASSLEPGLAGGPTYEQYF
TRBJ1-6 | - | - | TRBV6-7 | TGTGCCAGCAGTTACCTGGGGGGCACAAGCCTCGGGGCTAATAATTCACCCCTCCACTTT | CASSYLGGTSLGANNSPLHF
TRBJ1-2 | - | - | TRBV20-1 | TGCAGTGCTAGAGATCAGACCGGCTACACCTTC | CSARDQTGYTF
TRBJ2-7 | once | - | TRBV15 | TGTGCCACCAGCCGCCTCCCGGGCCCCTACGAGCAGTACTTC | CATSRLPGPYEQYF
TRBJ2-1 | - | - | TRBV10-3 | TGTGCCATCCGCGGGACCCTCTCCTACAATGAGCAGTTCTTC | CAIRGTLSYNEQFF
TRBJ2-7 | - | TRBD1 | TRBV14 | TGTGCCAGCAGCCAAGAAAGGAGAGGGGGCGCAGCCTACGAGCAGTACTTC | CASSQERRGGAAYEQYF
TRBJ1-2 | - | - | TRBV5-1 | TGCGCCAGCAGGGAGGGGGGCCAGAGCTATGGCTACACCTTC | CASREGGQSYGYTF
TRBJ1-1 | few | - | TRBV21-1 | TGTGCCAGCAGCGAACCGGGGAAGAAAGCTTTCTTT | CASSEPGKKAFF
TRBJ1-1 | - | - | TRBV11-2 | TGTGCCAGCAGCTTAACTTCCGGGAACACTGAAGCTTTCTTT | CASSLTSGNTEAFF
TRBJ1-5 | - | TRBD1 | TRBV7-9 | TGTGCCAGCAGCTTAGGGAGGACAGGGGAATTCAATCAGCCCCAGCATTTT | CASSLGRTGEFNQPQHF
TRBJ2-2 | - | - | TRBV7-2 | TGTGCCAGCAGCTTAGCGAGTTCGGGGGGGGAGCTGTTTTTT | CASSLASSGGELFF
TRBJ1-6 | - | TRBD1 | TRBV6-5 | TGTGCCAGCAGTTACTCCGGACAGGGGGCGTATTCACCCCTCCACTTT | CASSYSGQGAYSPLHF
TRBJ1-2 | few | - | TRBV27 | TGTGCCAGCAGTAGCGGGCCTCACGGGAACTATGGCTACACCTTC | CASSSGPHGNYGYTF
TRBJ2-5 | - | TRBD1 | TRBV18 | TGTGCCAGCTCACCCTGGACAGGGAAGGGGGAGACCCAGTACTTC | CASSPWTGKGETQYF
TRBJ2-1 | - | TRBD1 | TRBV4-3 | TGCGCCAGCAGCCGTCGGGACAGCTACAATGAGCAGTTCTTC | CASSRRDSYNEQFF
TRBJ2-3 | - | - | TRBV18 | TGTGCCAGCTCACCGCTAGGGATCCAGGATACGCAGTATTTT | CASSPLGIQDTQYF
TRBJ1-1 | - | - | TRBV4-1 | TGCGCCAGCAGCCAAGGGCAGGGTGGGAACACTGAAGCTTTCTTT | CASSQGQGGNTEAFF
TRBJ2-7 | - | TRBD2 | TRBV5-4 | TGTGCCAGCAGCCCAACCACTAGCGGGAGGTTGTACGAGCAGTACTTC | CASSPTTSGRLYEQYF
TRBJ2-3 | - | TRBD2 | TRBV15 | TGTGCCACCAGCTGGGAGGGTGAGCGCACAGATACGCAGTATTTT | CATSWEGERTDTQYF
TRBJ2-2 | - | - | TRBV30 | TGTGCCTGGTCGGGGGCCCTGAACGGGGAGCTGTTTTTT | CAWSGALNGELFF
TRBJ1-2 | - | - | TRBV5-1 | TGCGCCAGCACCACAAGAGGGGACGACTATGGCTACACCTTC | CASTTRGDDYGYTF
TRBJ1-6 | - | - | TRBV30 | TGTGCCTGGAGATTACCGGGAAGTTCACCCCTCCACTTT | CAWRLPGSSPLHF
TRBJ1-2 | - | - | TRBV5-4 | TGTGCCAGCAGCTTGTTTGTAGGGCGAGGCTACACCTTC | CASSLFVGRGYTF
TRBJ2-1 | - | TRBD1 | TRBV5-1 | TGCGCCAGCAGCACTGGGACAGTCCAGTACAATGAGCAGTTCTTC | CASSTGTVQYNEQFF
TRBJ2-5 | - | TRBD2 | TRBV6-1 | TGTGCCAGCACCTGGCTAGCGGGAGTAGAGACCCAGTACTTC | CASTWLAGVETQYF
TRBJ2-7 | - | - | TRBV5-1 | TGCGCCAGCAGCTTGTATCCAGGACACTTCTACGAGCAGTACTTC | CASSLYPGHFYEQYF
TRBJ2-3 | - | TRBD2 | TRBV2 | TGTGCCAGCAGCCCAACAGGGCTAGCGGGGGGGGAAACGCAGTATTTT | CASSPTGLAGGETQYF
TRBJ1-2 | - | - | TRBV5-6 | TGTGCCAGCAGCTTGTCCTCCGGGAGTGGCTACACCTTC | CASSLSSGSGYTF
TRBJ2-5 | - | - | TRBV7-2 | TGTGCCAGCAGCTTACCTCCCCAAAATAGGACCCAGTACTTC | CASSLPPQNRTQYF
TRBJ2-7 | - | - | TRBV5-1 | TGCGCCAGCAGCTTCCACGAATCCTACGAGCAGTACTTC | CASSFHESYEQYF
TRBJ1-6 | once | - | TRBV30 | TGTGCCTGGCGGACAGAGCTTAATTCACCCCTCCACTTT | CAWRTELNSPLHF
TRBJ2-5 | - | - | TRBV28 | TGTGCCAGCTGGAGCCAAGAGACCCAGTACTTC | CASWSQETQYF
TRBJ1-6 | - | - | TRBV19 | TGTGCCAGCCGGGAGACTCTGAGCTCCTATAATTCACCCCTCCACTTT | CASRETLSSYNSPLHF
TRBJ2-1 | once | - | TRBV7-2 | TGTGCCAGCAGCTTAGATGGCATGGGGTACAATGAGCAGTTCTTC | CASSLDGMGYNEQFF
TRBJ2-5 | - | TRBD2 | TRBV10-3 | TGTGCCATCAGTTCAAAGATAGCGGGAGCTTTCTCACAGGAGACCCAGTACTTC | CAISSKIAGAFSQETQYF
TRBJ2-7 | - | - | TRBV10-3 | TGTGCCGTTCAGGGTTCGTCCTACGAGCAGTACTTC | CAVQGSSYEQYF
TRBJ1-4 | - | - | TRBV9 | TGTGCCAGCAGCGTAGGTCAGGTTAATGAAAAACTGTTTTTT | CASSVGQVNEKLFF